A single sample gave rise to the 5 T cell receptor beta chains below, sequenced in a study of blood T cell repertoires in COVID-19. Sequencing was performed with immunoSEQ multiplex PCR; in TCRdb, only in-frame clones are kept and a portion is missing. Of about 280,000 clones listed, 70% to 90% are singletons. Sequences were obtained from peripheral blood. These receptor sequences come from a young man with active or convalescent COVID-19.

This clone was detected a few times. V usage is TRBV23-1 and J usage is TRBJ2-1; possible D gene TRBD2, 5 bases. TRBV23-1 is an ORF, and what it does is uncertain. This CDR3 is 15 amino acids long. V lost 1 base, J lost 7 bases, and 14 bases lay in between. In nucleotides, the CDR3 is TGCGCCAGCAGTCAATTCAGGACTTTTTCGAATGAGCAGTTCTTC. Encoded protein: CASSQFRTFSNEQFF.

This clone occurred a few times. This chain uses TRBV7-6 with TRBJ1-1; 10 bases line up with TRBD1. The CDR3 has 15 residues. Trimming cost V 3 bases and J 4 bases; bases outside gene matches: 5. Per germline, CDR1 SGHVS and CDR2 FNYEAQ. CDR3: CASSFSTGGVTEAFF. CDR3 sequence (DNA): TGTGCCAGCAGCTTTTCGACAGGGGGCGTCACTGAAGCTTTCTTT.

The chain couples TRBV7-9 to TRBJ2-1; TRBD2 aligns across 11 bases. CDR1 and CDR2 (germline): SEHNR, FQNEAQ (reference sequence). With 3 bases clipped from V and 9 bases from J, the junction kept 7 bases outside the gene matches. CDR3 length equals 15 residues. CDR3 sequence (DNA): TGTGCCAGCAGCTTTGTAGCGGGGGGGCCGGGTGAGCAGTTCTTC. Encoded protein: CASSFVAGGPGEQFF.

V usage is TRBV4-1 and J usage is TRBJ2-2; 9 bases agree with TRBD2. CDR3 size: 15 residues. Germline assignment: CDR1 MGHRA and CDR2 YSYEKL. V lost 4 bases to trimming and J lost 4 bases; unmatched junction nucleotides: 4. The CDR3 DNA sequence: TGCGCCAGCAGCCTCTTTAGCGGGGGCACCGGGGAGCTGTTTTTT. Translated, it gives CASSLFSGGTGELFF.

V gene TRBV19 combines with J gene TRBJ1-5, with D hard to call. V lost 5 bases and J lost 2, with 13 bases in between. The V gene's germline CDR1 is LNHDA and CDR2 SQIVND (reference sequence). This CDR3 has 15 residues. For the CDR3, the DNA is TGTGCCAGTAGTCCCTGGTGGTCGGGCAATCAGCCCCAGCATTTT. It yields the protein CASSPWWSGNQPQHF.